These T cell receptor beta chains were read from a single sample in a study of blood T cell repertoires in COVID-19. Libraries were prepared by immunoSEQ multiplex PCR; TCRdb keeps only in-frame clonotypes and omits some of them. The profile covers approximately 40,000 clones, with around 87% appearing a single time and approximately 23% taken by the ten largest. Sequenced: peripheral blood. The source of these receptors is a woman aged 80 or over in a cohort sampled during active or convalescent COVID-19. CDR3s include the opening cysteine and the closing phenylalanine or tryptophan. D genes are given only for firm matches. The size field is filled for only some rows; it gives once, few, many or a size class.

v_call	j_call	d_call	clone_size	cdr3_nt	cdr3_aa
TRBV5-6	TRBJ2-1	TRBD2	.	TGTGCCAGCAGCCCTTTAGCGGGAACAGGAAATGAGCAGTTCTTC	CASSPLAGTGNEQFF
TRBV5-4	TRBJ2-2	TRBD2	.	TGTGCCAGCAGCCCGGGGACTAGCGGGGGCGAGGCCGGGGAGCTGTTTTTT	CASSPGTSGGEAGELFF
TRBV27	TRBJ1-1	.	.	TGTGCCAGCAGTTTATTACCGTCGGGGATGAACACTGAAGCTTTCTTT	CASSLLPSGMNTEAFF
TRBV2	TRBJ2-5	.	.	TGTGCCAGCAGTGAATGGGCTAGCGAGCGGGAGACCCAGTACTTC	CASSEWASERETQYF
TRBV5-1	TRBJ1-2	.	.	TGCGCCAGCGGAACAGAGACTAACTATGGCTACACCTTC	CASGTETNYGYTF
TRBV4-3	TRBJ2-2	.	.	TGCGCCAGCAGCCAAGTCCCGATCACGGGGGTTGGGGAGCTGTTTTTT	CASSQVPITGVGELFF
TRBV5-1	TRBJ2-3	TRBD2	.	TGCGCCAGCAGCTTGGCGGCTAGCGGGACCCTCACAGATACGCAGTATTTT	CASSLAASGTLTDTQYF
TRBV11-3	TRBJ2-1	TRBD2	once	TGTGCCAGCAGCTTAGACAGCGGGAGGGACAATGAGCAGTTCTTC	CASSLDSGRDNEQFF
TRBV6-2/TRBV6-3	TRBJ2-1	.	few	TGTGCCAGCAGTTACTTATCGCGGGAGCAGTTCTTC	CASSYLSREQFF
TRBV5-5	TRBJ2-3	TRBD1	.	TGTGCCAGCAGCTTGGCCCAGGGGGCGCTGGGGGCAGATACGCAGTATTTT	CASSLAQGALGADTQYF
TRBV2	TRBJ2-3	.	.	TGTGCCAGCAGTAACACGGGCGGGGGCATCGATACGCAGTATTTT	CASSNTGGGIDTQYF
TRBV9	TRBJ1-2	TRBD1	.	TGTGCCAGCAGCGTAGGGGGACAGAGCTATGGCTACACCTTC	CASSVGGQSYGYTF
TRBV19	TRBJ1-6	.	.	TGTGCCAGTGCGGGACGGAATAATTCACCCCTCCACTTT	CASAGRNNSPLHF
TRBV9	TRBJ2-5	.	.	TGTGCCAGCAGCCCCTCACTCCAAGAGACCCAGTACTTC	CASSPSLQETQYF
TRBV9	TRBJ1-6	.	few	TGTGCCAGCAGCGTTGAGCAGGGGTGGAATTCACCCCTCCACTTT	CASSVEQGWNSPLHF
TRBV6-5	TRBJ1-5	.	.	TGTGCCAGCAGTTATCAGTATAGCAATCAGCCCCAGCATTTT	CASSYQYSNQPQHF
TRBV9	TRBJ2-1	TRBD2	.	TGTGCCAGCAGCGGGGGACTAGCGGGGAACAATGAGCAGTTCTTC	CASSGGLAGNNEQFF
TRBV5-5	TRBJ2-7	.	once	TGTGCCAGCAGCTTGGGGTGGCAGGGCGACGAGCAGTACTTC	CASSLGWQGDEQYF
TRBV29-1	TRBJ2-5	.	.	TGCAGCGTTGATCGGTCCCGGCGGATGGATGGCCAGTACTTC	CSVDRSRRMDGQYF
TRBV7-9	TRBJ2-1	.	.	TGTGCCAGCTCGCCGGGTCCCTCGAATGAGCAGTTCTTC	CASSPGPSNEQFF
TRBV10-2	TRBJ1-2	.	.	TGCGCCAGCAGTCCGGGTCCAGGGCAGCCCGGGGGATATGGCTACACCTTC	CASSPGPGQPGGYGYTF
TRBV19	TRBJ1-1	.	once	TGTGCCAGTAGCTCGCACGCAGGGGCAAACACTGAAGCTTTCTTT	CASSSHAGANTEAFF
TRBV19	TRBJ1-2	TRBD1	once	TGTGCCAGTACTCCTCGACCGGGACAGGGCGATCACTATGGCTACACCTTC	CASTPRPGQGDHYGYTF
TRBV9	TRBJ2-7	.	.	TGTGCCAGCAGCGTCGGGAGTGGTTCCTACGAGCAGTACTTC	CASSVGSGSYEQYF
TRBV6-2/TRBV6-3	TRBJ1-1	.	.	TGTGCCAGCAGTTTCAGGGTCATGAACACTGAAGCTTTCTTT	CASSFRVMNTEAFF
TRBV30	TRBJ1-6	TRBD1	once	TGTGCCTGGAGGGAACAGGGGTCCTATAATTCACCCCTCCACTTT	CAWREQGSYNSPLHF
TRBV6-6	TRBJ2-7	.	.	TGTGCCAGCAGCCGGAGCTCCTACGAGCAGTACTTC	CASSRSSYEQYF
TRBV27	TRBJ1-1	.	.	TGTGCCAGCAGTTTATTGAACGGGGGGAACACTGAAGCTTTCTTT	CASSLLNGGNTEAFF
TRBV7-2	TRBJ1-6	TRBD1	.	TGTGCCAGCAGAAGGACAGGGGGCAGTCCGATCGAGTTTCCACCCCTCCACTTT	CASRRTGGSPIEFPPLHF
TRBV27	TRBJ1-1	.	.	TGTGCCAGCAGACGCGGGAGTGAAGCTTTCTTT	CASRRGSEAFF
TRBV13	TRBJ1-5	TRBD1	.	TGTGCCAGCAGCTTCAGACAGGGGGCTGGCAATCAGCCCCAGCATTTT	CASSFRQGAGNQPQHF
TRBV5-1	TRBJ2-2	.	.	TGCGCCAGCAGCTTGGCGGGGGGCAGGGAGTCCCCCGGGGAGCTGTTTTTT	CASSLAGGRESPGELFF
TRBV7-2	TRBJ1-1	.	.	TGTGCCAGCAGCCACAACGGGGAGAACACTGAAGCTTTCTTT	CASSHNGENTEAFF
TRBV5-1	TRBJ1-1	TRBD1	once	TGCGCCAGCAGCTCACAGGGGTGGGCTGAAGCTTTCTTT	CASSSQGWAEAFF
TRBV7-9	TRBJ1-1	.	.	TGTGCCAGCAGCCAACTAGGAGGGACTGAAGCTTTCTTT	CASSQLGGTEAFF
TRBV2	TRBJ2-1	.	.	TGTGCCAGCAGTGTGGGGGCCGGGACCTACAATGAGCAGTTCTTC	CASSVGAGTYNEQFF
TRBV30	TRBJ1-6	.	.	TGTGCCTGGAGTGTTGAGGGAGGTAATTCACCCCTCCACTTT	CAWSVEGGNSPLHF
TRBV6-2/TRBV6-3	TRBJ2-1	.	.	TGTGCCAGCAGTTATCACGACTCGAGCTCCTACAATGAGCAGTTCTTC	CASSYHDSSSYNEQFF
TRBV29-1	TRBJ2-2	.	.	TGCAGCGTCGCCCTGGACACACCCACCGGGGAGCTGTTTTTT	CSVALDTPTGELFF
TRBV12-1	TRBJ1-6	.	.	TGTGCCAGCAGCAGCAGGACAGTATCACCCCTCCACTTT	CASSSRTVSPLHF
TRBV27	TRBJ1-4	.	.	TGTGCCAGCAGTTTACAGCCGGGTTTGGCTGAAAAACTGTTTTTT	CASSLQPGLAEKLFF
TRBV25-1	TRBJ1-2	TRBD1	.	TGTGCCAGCAGTAAACGGACAGGAGCCACTAACTATGGCTACACCTTC	CASSKRTGATNYGYTF
TRBV6-5	TRBJ2-5	.	.	TGTGCCAGCGCTTCTCCGACAGGATCGGGGGAGACCCAGTACTTC	CASASPTGSGETQYF
TRBV11-3	TRBJ1-1	.	.	TGTGCCAGCAGCTTAGTGGGGGGGGTTTTCACTGAAGCTTTCTTT	CASSLVGGVFTEAFF
TRBV24-1	TRBJ1-1	TRBD1	.	TGTGCCACCAGTGGGGACAACAGGGGGCGGCCTGAAGCTTTCTTT	CATSGDNRGRPEAFF
TRBV7-6	TRBJ1-4	TRBD1	.	TGTGCCAGCAGCTTAGGGGACAGGGAACTTTTTACGACTAATGAAAAACTGTTTTTT	CASSLGDRELFTTNEKLFF
TRBV19	TRBJ1-5	.	.	TGTGCCAGTACCACCTCCTGGGGACTCGACAATCAGCCCCAGCATTTT	CASTTSWGLDNQPQHF
TRBV11-2	TRBJ1-6	.	few	TGTGCCAGCAGCCCCGATAGGGGGAGTAATTCACCCCTCCACTTT	CASSPDRGSNSPLHF
TRBV7-7	TRBJ1-1	TRBD1	.	TGTGCTAGCAGCTTCGAGCGCAGGGGGCCCGACATGAACACTGAAGCTTTCTTT	CASSFERRGPDMNTEAFF
TRBV27	TRBJ2-7	TRBD2	once	TGTGCCAGCAGTTTCACCGGCGGGGGAAGCTACGAGCAGTACTTC	CASSFTGGGSYEQYF
TRBV6-5	TRBJ1-1	.	.	TGTGCCAGCAGACCCACAGGGTGGACTGAAGCTTTCTTT	CASRPTGWTEAFF